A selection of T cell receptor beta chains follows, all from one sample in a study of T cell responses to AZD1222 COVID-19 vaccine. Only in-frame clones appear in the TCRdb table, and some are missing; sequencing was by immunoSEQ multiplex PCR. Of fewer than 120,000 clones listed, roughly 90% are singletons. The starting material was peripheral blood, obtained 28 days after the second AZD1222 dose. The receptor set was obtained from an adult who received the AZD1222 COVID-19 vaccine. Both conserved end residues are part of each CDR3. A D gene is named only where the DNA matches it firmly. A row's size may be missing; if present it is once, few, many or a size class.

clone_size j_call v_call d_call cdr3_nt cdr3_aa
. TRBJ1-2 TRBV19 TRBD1 TGTGCCAGTAGTTGGGGACAGTCCCACTATGGCTACACCTTC CASSWGQSHYGYTF
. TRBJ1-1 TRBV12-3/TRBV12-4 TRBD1 TGTGCCAGCAGTTTGGACAGGGCCCCTGAAGCTTTCTTT CASSLDRAPEAFF
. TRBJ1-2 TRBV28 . TGTGCCAGCAGTTTAGCGTCGAACTATGGCTACACCTTC CASSLASNYGYTF
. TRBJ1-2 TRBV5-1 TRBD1 TGCGCCAGCAGCCCCGGACAGGGTAACTATGGCTACACCTTC CASSPGQGNYGYTF
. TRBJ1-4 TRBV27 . TGTGCCAGCAGTTTGGTTTACGGGGGGGATGAAAAACTGTTTTTT CASSLVYGGDEKLFF
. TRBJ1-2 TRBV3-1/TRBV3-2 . TGTGCCAGCAGTTCGGGACCTGGCTACACCTTC CASSSGPGYTF
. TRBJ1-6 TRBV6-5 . TGTGCCACTTCAAGCTCCGTCTATAATTCACCCCTCCACTTT CATSSSVYNSPLHF
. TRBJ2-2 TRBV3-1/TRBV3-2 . TGTGCCAGCAGCCAAGACAGCCCTGCGAACACCGGGGAGCTGTTTTTT CASSQDSPANTGELFF
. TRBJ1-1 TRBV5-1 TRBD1 TGCGCCAGCAGCTTGGTCGGGACAGGGGGCTTGACTGAAGCTTTCTTT CASSLVGTGGLTEAFF
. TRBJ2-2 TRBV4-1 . TGCGCCAGCGTGGATCTGGGGAGCGGGGAGCTGTTTTTT CASVDLGSGELFF
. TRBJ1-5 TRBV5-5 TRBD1 TGTGCCAGCAGCTTGGCGGGACAGGGGGTAGCGAGCAATCAGCCCCAGCATTTT CASSLAGQGVASNQPQHF
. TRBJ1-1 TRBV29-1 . TGCAGCGCCGCAGCCCGCCTCGGGAGGAACACTGAAGCTTTCTTT CSAAARLGRNTEAFF
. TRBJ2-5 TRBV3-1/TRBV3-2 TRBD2 TGTGCCAGCAGCCAGCCGGGACTAGCGGGAGCGGAGACCCAGTACTTC CASSQPGLAGAETQYF
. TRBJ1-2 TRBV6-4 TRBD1 TGTGCCAGCAGCGCGGCCGGGACAGGGTATGGCTACACCTTC CASSAAGTGYGYTF
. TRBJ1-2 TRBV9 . TGTGCCAGCAGCGTAGATAACTATGGCTACACCTTC CASSVDNYGYTF
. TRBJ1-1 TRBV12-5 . TGTGCTAGTGTCATGAACACTGAAGCTTTCTTT CASVMNTEAFF
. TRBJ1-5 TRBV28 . TGTGCCAGCAGCCAGGGTTCGGGGAGGAATAGCAATCAGCCCCAGCATTTT CASSQGSGRNSNQPQHF
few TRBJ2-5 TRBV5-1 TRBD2 TGCGCCAGCAGCCTTATAGCGGGAGGCGGAGAGACCCAGTACTTC CASSLIAGGGETQYF
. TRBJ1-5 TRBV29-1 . TGCAGCGTGACGGAAGGGGGGAATAGCAATCAGCCCCAGCATTTT CSVTEGGNSNQPQHF
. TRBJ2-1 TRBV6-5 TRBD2 TGTGCCAGCATCCCCGGGACTAGCGGCTACAATGAGCAGTTCTTC CASIPGTSGYNEQFF
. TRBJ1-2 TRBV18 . TGTGCCAGCTCACCAAGTGACGGGATAGAAGGCTACACCTTC CASSPSDGIEGYTF
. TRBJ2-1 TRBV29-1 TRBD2 TGCAGCGTTCGTACAAGGACTAGCTCCTACAATGAGCAGTTCTTC CSVRTRTSSYNEQFF
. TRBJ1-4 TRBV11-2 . TGTGCCAGCAGCCTTTGGGGGGGTGCTGCAACTAATGAAAAACTGTTTTTT CASSLWGGAATNEKLFF
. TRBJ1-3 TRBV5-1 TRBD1 TGCGCCAGCAGCTCCGGACAGGGGCAGGCTGGAAACACCATATATTTT CASSSGQGQAGNTIYF
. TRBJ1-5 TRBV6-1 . TGTGCCAGCAGTGAAGCTGGGACAAATTACAATCAGCCCCAGCATTTT CASSEAGTNYNQPQHF
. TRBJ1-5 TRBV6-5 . TGTGCCAGCAGCCCCGAAGGGGCTAGCAATCAGCCCCAGCATTTT CASSPEGASNQPQHF
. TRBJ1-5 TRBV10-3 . TGTGCCATCAGTGGCCCCGATCAGCCCCAGCATTTT CAISGPDQPQHF
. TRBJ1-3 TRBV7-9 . TGTGCCAGCAGCTTAGGGAACACCATATATTTT CASSLGNTIYF
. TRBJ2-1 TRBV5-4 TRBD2 TGTGCCAGCAGCTTTAGCGGGAGCCCCAATGAGCAGTTCTTC CASSFSGSPNEQFF
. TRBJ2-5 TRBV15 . TGTGCCACCAGCTCAGCTGGGGAGTCTTTGGACCAAGAGACCCAGTACTTC CATSSAGESLDQETQYF
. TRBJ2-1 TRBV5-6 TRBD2 TGTGCCAGCAGCTCCGGAGGGATAGCGGGATACAATGAGCAGTTCTTC CASSSGGIAGYNEQFF
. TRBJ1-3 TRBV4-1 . TGCGCCAGCAGCCGGTTAGGGCGGGGTTCTGGAAACACCATATATTTT CASSRLGRGSGNTIYF
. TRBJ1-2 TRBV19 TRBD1 TGTGCCAGTAGGGACAGGGACATTAAGGACTATGGCTACACCTTC CASRDRDIKDYGYTF
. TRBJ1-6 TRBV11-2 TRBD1 TGTGCCAGCAGCTTAGGCCCCGGACAGGGTGAATCACCCCTCCACTTT CASSLGPGQGESPLHF
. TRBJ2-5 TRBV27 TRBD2 TGTGCCAGCAGCCCGACTAGCGGCTCACAAGAGACCCAGTACTTC CASSPTSGSQETQYF
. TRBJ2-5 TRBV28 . TGTGCCAGCAGTTTAGGCGGACAGCGCGTAGGTGAGACCCAGTACTTC CASSLGGQRVGETQYF
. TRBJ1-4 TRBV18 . TGTGCCAGCTCACTACGGGACCGGGAGGCAAAACTGTTTTTT CASSLRDREAKLFF
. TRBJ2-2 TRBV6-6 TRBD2 TGTGCCAGCAGTACTTCCGGGACTAGCTTCGGGGAGCTGTTTTTT CASSTSGTSFGELFF
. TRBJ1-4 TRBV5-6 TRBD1 TGTGCCAGCAGCTTACTTACAGGGGTGGATGAAAAACTGTTTTTT CASSLLTGVDEKLFF
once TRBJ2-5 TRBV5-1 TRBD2 TGCGCCAGCAGCTTGCTGGGGGAGAGCGGGGGGCCGGGAGAGACCCAGTACTTC CASSLLGESGGPGETQYF
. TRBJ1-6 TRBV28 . TGTGCCAGCACCGGTGGGCCAGGGGTTCGGTCACCCCTCCACTTT CASTGGPGVRSPLHF
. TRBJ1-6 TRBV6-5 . TGTGCCAGCAGCGAGGGGGTCCGAGGAGTTTCACCCCTCCACTTT CASSEGVRGVSPLHF
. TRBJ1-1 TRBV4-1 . TGCGCCAGCAGCCCGGGGGGGAACACTGAAGCTTTCTTT CASSPGGNTEAFF
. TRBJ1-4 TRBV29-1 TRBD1 TGCAGCGTTGATTGGGGACAGGGGGTCCGGGGGAGTGAAAAACTGTTTTTT CSVDWGQGVRGSEKLFF
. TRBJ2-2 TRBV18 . TGTGCCAGCTCACCACCGACGGCCCCGAACACCGGGGAGCTGTTTTTT CASSPPTAPNTGELFF
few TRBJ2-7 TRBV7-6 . TGTGCCAGCAGCTTATGGGGCTACGAGCAGTACTTC CASSLWGYEQYF
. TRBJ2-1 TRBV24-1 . TGTGCCACCAGTGATTTGCAAGCGGGAACTACGGGGGCCAATGAGCAGTTCTTC CATSDLQAGTTGANEQFF
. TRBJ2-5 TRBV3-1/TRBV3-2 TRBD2 TGTGCCAGCACCCTAGCGGGAGGGCAAGAGACCCAGTACTTC CASTLAGGQETQYF
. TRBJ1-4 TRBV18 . TGTGCCAGCTCACCTCCGGTGGAAAAACTGTTTTTT CASSPPVEKLFF
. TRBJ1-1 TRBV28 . TGTGCCAGCAGTCCCTCACATACCCTGGGCACTGAAGCTTTCTTT CASSPSHTLGTEAFF
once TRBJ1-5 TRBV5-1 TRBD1 TGCGCCAGCAGCTTGCGGCAGGGGGGCCAGCCCCAGCATTTT CASSLRQGGQPQHF
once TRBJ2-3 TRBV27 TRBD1 TGTGCCAGCAGTTTTATCGGGACAGGGGGCGCAGATACGCAGTATTTT CASSFIGTGGADTQYF
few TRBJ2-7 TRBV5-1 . TGCGCCAGCAGCTTGGGTCCATCGGGCCATTTGAACTACGAGCAGTACTTC CASSLGPSGHLNYEQYF
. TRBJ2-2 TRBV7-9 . TGTGCCAGCAGCCCAAGAAACACCGGGGAGCTGTTTTTT CASSPRNTGELFF
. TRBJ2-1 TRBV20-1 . TGCAGTGCTAGCGACAATGAGCAGTTCTTC CSASDNEQFF
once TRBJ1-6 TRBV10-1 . TGCGCCAGCAGTGAACAGTATAATTCACCCCTCCACTTT CASSEQYNSPLHF